This TCR beta chain was sequenced in a study of human T cells and chemical hapten exposure. Study at large: Sensitization applied 2% DPC to approximately 2 cm by approximately 2 cm of upper inner arm skin.

Stated time point: patch test 1, 2 weeks after DPC sensitization. The treatment is: therapeutic diphenylcyclopropenone sensitization with weekly scalp DPC. The germline V gene encodes CDR1 KGHSH and CDR2 LQKENI. The CDR3 has 16 residues. J was trimmed by 4 bases and V by 3 bases; bases with no gene match: 6. TCRdb ran MiXCR on the RACE reads and lists one entry per CDR3 protein. This table has around 120,000 distinct CDR3 sequences, approximately 14% appearing once. The J gene is TRBJ1-2, the V gene TRBV18, with TRBD1 identical over 12 bases. The TCR was taken from a man between 18 and 29 years old with alopecia areata. Some clones in this sample may be carry-over from other donors' samples. The specimen was whole blood, collected in connection with sensitization to the hapten diphenylcyclopropenone (DPC). CDR3 sequence reads: CASSPLGQGASYGYTF. For the CDR3, the DNA is TGTGCCAGCTCACCCCTGGGACAGGGGGCATCCTATGGCTACACCTTC. The complete variable domain, with remaining parts taken from reference TRBV18 and TRBJ1-2, reads NAGVMQNPRHLVRRRGQEARLRCSPMKGHSHVYWYRQLPEEGLKFMVYLQKENIIDESGMPKERFSAEFPKEGPSILRIQQVVRGDSAAYFCASSPLGQGASYGYTFGSGTRLTVV.